This TCR beta chain emerged from a study of cytomegalovirus exposure and HLA in healthy donors. Broader study findings: In vitro experiments confirmed that three CMV-associated chains were specific for CMV antigens. It was found in a later analysis that first-cohort TCR clusters tended to co-occur in the approximately 130 validation repertoires. Both high specificity and high sensitivity reportedly marked the classifier's diagnosis of cytomegalovirus status. The investigators catalogued 150 to 200 TCR beta chains as cytomegalovirus-associated.

The repertoire was sequenced with immunoSEQ multiplex PCR; TCRdb's copy has only in-frame clones and lacks some. The table records about 190,000 clones, about four fifths of them present only once. The CDR3 has 15 amino acids. Germline CDR1 MDHEN, CDR2 SYDVKM. V dropped 5 bases and J dropped 0 bases, with 13 bases sitting between them. To note about this clone: Its target is unknown.

Sample: PBMCs. J is TRBJ1-2 and V is TRBV28, with unresolved D. This sequence originates from a man younger than 35 in good health and CMV-seropositive. For the CDR3, the DNA is TGTGCCAGCAGTCCTACAGCCGCGACTAACTATGGCTACACCTTC. Protein sequence: CASSPTAATNYGYTF.